This TCR beta chain derives from a study of identifying expanded T cells in peripheral blood. Broader study findings: Two-week clone count variance significantly increased as total template count grew.

With respect to this clone: The antigen is unknown.

Germline-derived CDR1 and CDR2 are SGHRS and YFSETQ. The junction had 10 bases not matched to a gene; V was cut back by 4 bases and J by 5 bases. CDR3 size: 15 residues. TCRdb's copy holds only in-frame clones and misses some; the assay was immunoSEQ multiplex PCR. The sample records roughly 100,000 clones, around 88% being singletons. V and J are TRBV5-1 and TRBJ2-5; 8 bases are a match to TRBD1. Sequenced sample: blood. The clonotype comes from a person aged 18-70 years in good health. DNA of the CDR3: TGCGCCAGCAGCACCCAGACAGGGGCCGGGGAGACCCAGTACTTC. Residues: CASSTQTGAGETQYF.